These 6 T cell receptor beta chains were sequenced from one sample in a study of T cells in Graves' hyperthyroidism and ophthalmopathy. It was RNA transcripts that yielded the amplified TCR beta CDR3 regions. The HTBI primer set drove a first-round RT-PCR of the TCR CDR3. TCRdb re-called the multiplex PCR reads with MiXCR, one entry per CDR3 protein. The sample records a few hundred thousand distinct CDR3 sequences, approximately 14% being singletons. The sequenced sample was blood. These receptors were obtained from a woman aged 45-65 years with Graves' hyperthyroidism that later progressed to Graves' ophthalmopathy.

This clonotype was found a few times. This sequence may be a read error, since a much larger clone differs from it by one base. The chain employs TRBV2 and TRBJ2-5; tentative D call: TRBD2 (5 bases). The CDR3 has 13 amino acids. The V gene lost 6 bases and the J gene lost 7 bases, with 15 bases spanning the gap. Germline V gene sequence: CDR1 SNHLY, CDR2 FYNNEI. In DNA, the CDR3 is TGTGCCAGCAGAATAGGAGGTGTGGGGACCCAGTACTTC. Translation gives CASRIGGVGTQYF.

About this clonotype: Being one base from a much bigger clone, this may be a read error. The CDR3 nucleotides are TGTGCCAGCAGCCCCAACAGCTACAAGCAGTACTTC. This encodes CASSPNSYKQYF. This chain joins TRBV11-2 and TRBJ2-7; no clear D gene. The CDR3 consists of 12 residues. The germline CDR1 and CDR2 sequences are SGHAT and FQNNGV. Full variable domain (missing parts from reference TRBV11-2 and TRBJ2-7): EAGVAQSPRYKIIEKRQSVAFWCNPISGHATLYWYQQILGQGPKLLIQFQNNGVVDDSQLPKDRFSAERLKGVDSTLKIQPAKLEDSAVYLCASSPNSYKQYFGPGTRLTVT.

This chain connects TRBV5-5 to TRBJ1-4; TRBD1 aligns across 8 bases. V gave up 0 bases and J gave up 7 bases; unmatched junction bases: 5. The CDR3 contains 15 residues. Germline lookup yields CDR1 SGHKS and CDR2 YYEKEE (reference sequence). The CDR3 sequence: CASSLEVTGGEKLFF. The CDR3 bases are TGTGCCAGCAGCTTGGAGGTCACAGGGGGTGAAAAACTGTTTTTT.

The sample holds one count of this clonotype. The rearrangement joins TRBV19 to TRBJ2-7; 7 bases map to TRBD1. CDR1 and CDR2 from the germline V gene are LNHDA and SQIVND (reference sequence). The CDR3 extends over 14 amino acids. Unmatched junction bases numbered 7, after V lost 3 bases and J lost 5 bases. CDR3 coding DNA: TGTGCCAGTAGTATGGGCAGGGGGAGAAACGAGCAGTACTTC. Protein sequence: CASSMGRGRNEQYF. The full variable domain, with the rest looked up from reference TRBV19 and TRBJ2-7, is DGGITQSPKYLFRKEGQNVTLSCEQNLNHDAMYWYRQDPGQGLRLIYYSQIVNDFQKGDIAEGYSVSREKKESFPLTVTSAQKNPTAFYLCASSMGRGRNEQYFGPGTRLTVT.

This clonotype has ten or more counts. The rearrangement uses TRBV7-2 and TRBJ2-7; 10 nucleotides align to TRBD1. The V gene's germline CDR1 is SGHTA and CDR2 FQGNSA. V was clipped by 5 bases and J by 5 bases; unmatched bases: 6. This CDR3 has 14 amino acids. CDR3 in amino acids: CASSPMDRGDEQYF. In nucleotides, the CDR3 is TGTGCCAGCAGCCCCATGGACAGGGGGGACGAGCAGTACTTC.

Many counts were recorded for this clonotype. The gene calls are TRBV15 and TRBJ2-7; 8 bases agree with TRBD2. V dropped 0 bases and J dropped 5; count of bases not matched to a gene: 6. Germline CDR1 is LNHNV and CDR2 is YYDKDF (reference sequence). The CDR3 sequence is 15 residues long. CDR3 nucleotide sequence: TGTGCCACCAGCAGAGATATCGGGAGGGCCCACGAGCAGTACTTC. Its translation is CATSRDIGRAHEQYF.